A single T cell receptor beta chain is shown here with its context. As originally analysed: The assay estimated nucleated cells by amplifying reference gene primers. TCRdb keeps only in-frame clones here, not all; method: immunoSEQ multiplex PCR. V and J calls and clone size are as listed in that table; D and trimming were resolved from the DNA. Of around 160,000 clones in the sample, roughly four fifths were seen once. This specimen comes from a study of blood T cell repertoires in COVID-19. The specimen was peripheral blood. The sequence derives from a man aged 55 to 70 with active or convalescent COVID-19.

The CDR3 here is CASSLGLAGSADTQYF. CDR3 in DNA: TGTGCCAGCAGCTTGGGACTAGCGGGTTCAGCAGATACGCAGTATTTT. V gene TRBV11-2 combines with J gene TRBJ2-3, with TRBD2 matching over 12 bases. Germline V CDR1 and CDR2: SGHAT, FQNNGV. The CDR3 has 16 amino acids. Trimming at V came to 3 bases and at J to 4 bases, leaving 5 bases not matched to a gene.